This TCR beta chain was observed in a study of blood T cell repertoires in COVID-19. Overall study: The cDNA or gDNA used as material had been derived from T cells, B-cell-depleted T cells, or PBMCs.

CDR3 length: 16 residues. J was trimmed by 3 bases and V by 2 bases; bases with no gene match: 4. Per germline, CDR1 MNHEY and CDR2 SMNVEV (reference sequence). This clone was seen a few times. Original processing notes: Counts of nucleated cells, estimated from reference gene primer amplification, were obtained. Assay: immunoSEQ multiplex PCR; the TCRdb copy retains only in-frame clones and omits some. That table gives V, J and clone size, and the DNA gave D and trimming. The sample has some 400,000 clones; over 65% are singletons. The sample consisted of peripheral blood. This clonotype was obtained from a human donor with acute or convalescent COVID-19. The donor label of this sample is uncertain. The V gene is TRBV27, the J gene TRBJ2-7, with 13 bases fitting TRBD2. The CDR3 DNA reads TGTGCCAGCAGTTTAAAACGGACTAGCGGGGGCTACGAGCAGTACTTC. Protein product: CASSLKRTSGGYEQYF.